Included here is one T cell receptor (beta chain) sequence, with context. The germline gives CDR1 MNHNS, CDR2 SASEGT. This CDR3 contains 13 residues. V lost 2 bases to trimming and J lost 2 bases, with 7 bases between them. This entry belongs to a study of blood T cell repertoires in COVID-19. For the study at large: From the United States, Italy and Spain came samples of acute and convalescent COVID-19. In each case, the material was cDNA or gDNA derived from T cells, B-cell-depleted T cells, or PBMCs.

The data were produced by immunoSEQ multiplex PCR, yet TCRdb's version contains in-frame clones alone and is incomplete. The sample shows 200,000 to 250,000 clones, roughly 83% of them seen only once. Sequenced material: peripheral blood. The chain employs TRBV6-1 and TRBJ2-7; possible D gene TRBD1, 6 bases. This TCR was sampled from a man at least 80 years old with acute or convalescent COVID-19. The CDR3 sequence: CASSEPGAYEQYF. CDR3 sequence (DNA): TGTGCCAGCAGTGAACCAGGGGCCTACGAGCAGTACTTC.